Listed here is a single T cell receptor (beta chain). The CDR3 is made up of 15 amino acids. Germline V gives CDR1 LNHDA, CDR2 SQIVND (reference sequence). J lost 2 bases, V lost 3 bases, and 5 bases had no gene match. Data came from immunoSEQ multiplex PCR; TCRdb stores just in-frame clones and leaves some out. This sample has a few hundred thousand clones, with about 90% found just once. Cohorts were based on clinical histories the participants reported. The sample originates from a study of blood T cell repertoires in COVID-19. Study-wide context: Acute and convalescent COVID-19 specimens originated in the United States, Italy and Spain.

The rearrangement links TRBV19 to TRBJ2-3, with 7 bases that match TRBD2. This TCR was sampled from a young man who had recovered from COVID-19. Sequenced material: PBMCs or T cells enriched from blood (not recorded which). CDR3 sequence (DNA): TGTGCCAGTAGTATCGGGCTAGCGGCCACAGATACGCAGTATTTT. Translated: CASSIGLAATDTQYF.